One and the same sample provided the 23 T cell receptor beta chains below, sequenced in a study of cytomegalovirus exposure and HLA in healthy donors. The PCR employed 60 Vbeta primers together with 13 Jbeta primers. Libraries were prepared by immunoSEQ multiplex PCR; TCRdb keeps only in-frame clonotypes and omits some of them. This table holds about 150,000 clones, more than 70% found once. The sequenced material came from PBMCs. These receptors were obtained from a woman between 40 and 50 years old in good health and CMV-seropositive.

The chain links TRBV5-1 to TRBJ1-1; the match to TRBD1 covers 10 bases. The CDR3 has 15 residues. J gave up 1 base and V 2 bases, and 2 bases lay outside the gene matches. Germline V lookup: CDR1 SGHRS, CDR2 YFSETQ. This chain's CDR3 is CASSFGQGGNTEAFF. The CDR3 coding sequence is TGCGCCAGCAGCTTCGGACAGGGGGGGAACACTGAAGCTTTCTTT.

The chain has TRBV6-6 and TRBJ2-1; 10 bases match TRBD2. The germline CDR1 and CDR2 sequences are MNHNY and SVGAGI (reference sequence). This CDR3 is built from 16 residues. Trimming at V came to 8 bases and at J to 6 bases, leaving 13 bases not matched to a gene. The CDR3 sequence is CASSPGASGSTNEQFF. In DNA form, the CDR3 reads TGTGCCAGCTCCCCCGGGGCTAGCGGGAGCACCAATGAGCAGTTCTTC.

CDR3 protein: CASSASQETQYF. CDR3 DNA sequence: TGTGCCAGCAGCGCGAGCCAAGAGACCCAGTACTTC. V usage is TRBV9 and J usage is TRBJ2-5; no reliable D call. There are 12 residues in the CDR3. V lost 3 bases and J 1 base, leaving 4 bases between the germline ends. CDR1 is SGDLS, CDR2 YYNGEE, per germline.

This chain connects TRBV7-8 to TRBJ1-1, with no clear D. The V and J ends lost 1 base and 4 bases respectively, with 4 bases between them. The CDR3 consists of 12 residues. CDR1 is SGHVS, CDR2 FQNEAQ, per germline. The CDR3 sequence is CASSLDSTEAFF. The CDR3 region has the DNA TGTGCCAGCAGCTTAGACAGCACTGAAGCTTTCTTT.

This clone was recorded a few times. The chain couples TRBV6-6 to TRBJ1-2; 7 bases map to TRBD1. From germline, CDR1 is MNHNY and CDR2 SVGAGI (reference sequence). The CDR3 covers 14 residues. J gave up 3 bases and V 7 bases, and 8 bases lay outside the gene matches. The CDR3 sequence: CASNPRRGDYGYTF. CDR3 bases: TGTGCCAGCAACCCTCGCAGGGGGGACTATGGCTACACCTTC.

This chain connects TRBV16 to TRBJ2-7; 10 bases are a match to TRBD2. In germline, CDR1 is KGHSY, CDR2 FQNENV. CDR3 size: 15 residues. V lost 0 bases, J lost 3 bases, and 2 bases stayed unmatched. The CDR3 nucleotides are TGTGCCAGCAGCCAATCCAGCGGGAGGGTCTACGAGCAGTACTTC. Protein: CASSQSSGRVYEQYF.

CDR3 protein: CASSFSRTSGLGDTQYF. The CDR3 nucleotides are TGTGCCAGCAGTTTCTCCCGGACTAGCGGGCTAGGAGATACGCAGTATTTT. The gene calls are TRBV27 and TRBJ2-3; 11 bases fit TRBD2. The CDR3 is 17 residues long. The junction had 10 bases not matched to a gene; V was cut back by 3 bases and J by 5 bases. Germline V CDR1 and CDR2: MNHEY, SMNVEV (reference sequence).

The chain has TRBV19 and TRBJ2-5, with D tentatively TRBD2 (7 bases). Germline V lookup: CDR1 LNHDA, CDR2 SQIVND (reference sequence). Trimming removed 5 bases at V and 5 bases at J, with 27 bases between. The CDR3 has 18 amino acids. CDR3 protein: CASSESEGGTITRETQYF. The CDR3 DNA follows: TGTGCCAGTAGTGAAAGCGAGGGGGGGACTATAACGAGGGAGACCCAGTACTTC.

V and J are TRBV29-1 and TRBJ2-3, with a possible D match to TRBD1 (6 bases). Trimming stripped 6 bases from V and 11 bases from J, with 18 bases between. Germline-derived CDR1 and CDR2 are SQVTM and ANQGSEA. CDR3 length: 12 residues. Here the CDR3 DNA reads TGCAGCGTAGAAACAGGGATAGAAAGGCAGTATTTT. Translation gives CSVETGIERQYF.

The chain is built from TRBV2 and TRBJ2-1; 7 bases are shared with TRBD2. The CDR3 has 16 amino acids. J gave up 0 bases and V 2 bases, and 4 bases lay outside the gene matches. Germline values: CDR1 SNHLY, CDR2 FYNNEI. CDR3 residues: CASSERWGGSYNEQFF. The CDR3 bases are TGTGCCAGCAGTGAACGATGGGGGGGCTCCTACAATGAGCAGTTCTTC.

The gene calls are TRBV5-4 and TRBJ2-7; 11 bases agree with TRBD1. Germline assignment: CDR1 SGHNT and CDR2 YYREEE (reference sequence). This CDR3 has 13 residues. V dropped 4 bases and J dropped 5; count of bases not matched to a gene: 2. CDR3 residues: CASSGDRGNEQYF. In DNA, the CDR3 is TGTGCCAGCAGCGGGGACAGGGGGAACGAGCAGTACTTC.

The chain recombines TRBV27 with TRBJ2-7, with TRBD1 identical over 9 bases. Trimming cost V 3 bases and J 0 bases; bases outside gene matches: 3. The CDR3 is made up of 15 amino acids. Germline CDR1 reads MNHEY; CDR2 reads SMNVEV (reference sequence). CDR3: CASSFDRGISYEQYF. The CDR3, as DNA: TGTGCCAGCAGTTTCGACAGGGGGATCTCCTACGAGCAGTACTTC.

This chain links TRBV7-9 with TRBJ2-7, with a tentative D call TRBD2 (5 bases). V lost 0 bases, J lost 2 bases, and 8 bases lay in between. This CDR3 comprises 14 residues. CDR1 is SEHNR, CDR2 FQNEAQ, per germline (reference sequence). CDR3 residues: CASSLAGAPYEQYF. Here the CDR3 DNA reads TGTGCCAGCAGCTTAGCGGGAGCCCCCTACGAGCAGTACTTC. Variable domain in full (rest from reference TRBV7-9 and TRBJ2-7): DTGVSQNPRHKITKRGQNVTFRCDPISEHNRLYWYRQTLGQGPEFLTYFQNEAQLEKSRLLSDRFSAERPKGSFSTLEIQRTEQGDSAMYLCASSLAGAPYEQYFGPGTRLTVT.

This chain connects TRBV7-9 to TRBJ1-3, with 12 nucleotides matching TRBD1. Germline values: CDR1 SEHNR, CDR2 FQNEAQ (reference sequence). This CDR3 contains 16 residues. Trimming at V came to 3 bases and at J to 4 bases, leaving 4 bases not matched to a gene. DNA for the CDR3: TGTGCCAGCAGCTTGGGACAGGGGGCGAGGGGAAACACCATATATTTT. Protein sequence: CASSLGQGARGNTIYF.

This chain uses TRBV5-4 with TRBJ2-1; TRBD2 might be the D (6 bases). Germline CDR1 SGHNT, CDR2 YYREEE (reference sequence). Trimming took off 4 bases at V and 4 bases at J, with 15 bases between the two ends. This CDR3 is built from 15 residues. CDR3 coding DNA: TGTGCCAGCAGCCCCCGACCCGGAGGGTACAATGAGCAGTTCTTC. This sequence encodes CASSPRPGGYNEQFF.

The V gene is TRBV6-1, the J gene TRBJ1-2; a possible D gene is TRBD1 (5 bases). With 4 bases removed from V and 3 bases from J, the gap between germline ends came to 12 bases. Germline V gives CDR1 MNHNS, CDR2 SASEGT. This CDR3 is built from 14 residues. The CDR3 region is CASSAPGLHYGYTF. CDR3 nucleotides: TGTGCCAGCAGTGCCCCGGGACTTCACTATGGCTACACCTTC.

The chain joins TRBV29-1 to TRBJ2-3; 7 nucleotides match TRBD2. The V gene end was trimmed by 2 bases and the J gene end by 0 bases; junction bases not matched to a gene: 8. Germline V gene data show CDR1 as SQVTM and CDR2 as ANQGSEA. This CDR3 region has 16 residues. The CDR3 sequence is CSVEIAGRLSTDTQYF. For the CDR3, the DNA is TGCAGCGTTGAAATAGCGGGTAGATTAAGCACAGATACGCAGTATTTT.

The V call is TRBV27, the J call TRBJ2-1; 9 nucleotides line up with TRBD2. Germline CDR1 and CDR2: MNHEY and SMNVEV (reference sequence). V lost 5 bases to trimming and J lost 10 bases; unmatched junction nucleotides: 15. CDR3 length: 16 amino acids. The CDR3 bases are TGTGCCAGCAGTCAAGAATTCATAGCGGGAGTACAAGAGCAGTTCTTC. Encoded protein: CASSQEFIAGVQEQFF.

The chain links TRBV5-1 to TRBJ2-7, with TRBD2 matching over 9 bases. The V and J ends lost 0 bases and 0 bases, in that order; junction bases with no gene match: 4. Germline assignment: CDR1 SGHRS and CDR2 YFSETQ. The CDR3 is 16 residues long. The CDR3 nucleotides read TGCGCCAGCAGCTTGGTTCAGCGGGAGGTCTCCTACGAGCAGTACTTC. This encodes CASSLVQREVSYEQYF. The full variable domain, its missing parts supplied by reference TRBV5-1 and TRBJ2-7, is KAGVTQTPRYLIKTRGQQVTLSCSPISGHRSVSWYQQTPGQGLQFLFEYFSETQRNKGNFPGRFSGRQFSNSRSEMNVSTLELGDSALYLCASSLVQREVSYEQYFGPGTRLTVT.

The chain joins TRBV29-1 to TRBJ2-7; 7 bases line up with TRBD1. V was pared by 5 bases and J by 3 bases, with 19 bases of the junction left unmatched. The CDR3 totals 17 residues. Germline lookup yields CDR1 SQVTM and CDR2 ANQGSEA. The CDR3 DNA is TGCAGCGTTAAACAGGGGCTATCCATAACCCTGGACTACGAGCAGTACTTC. Translated: CSVKQGLSITLDYEQYF.

The J gene is TRBJ2-7, the V gene TRBV7-9; the match to TRBD2 covers 13 bases. CDR3 length: 18 residues. Per the germline V gene, CDR1 is SEHNR and CDR2 is FQNEAQ (reference sequence). J lost 5 bases, V lost 2 bases, and 12 bases had no gene match. CDR3 amino acids: CASSLRGRLAGGYDEQYF. The CDR3 DNA follows: TGTGCCAGCAGCTTAAGGGGGCGACTAGCGGGAGGTTATGACGAGCAGTACTTC.

The gene calls are TRBV28 and TRBJ2-3; tentative D call: TRBD2 (6 bases). The CDR3 contains 16 residues. The germline gives CDR1 MDHEN, CDR2 SYDVKM. The ends were cut back, 5 bases at V and 0 bases at J, with 15 bases in the middle. The CDR3 DNA follows: TGTGCCAGCAGTGGAGGGGACTTCCATAGCACAGATACGCAGTATTTT. It specifies CASSGGDFHSTDTQYF.

There are a few counts of this clone. The chain links TRBV18 to TRBJ2-7, with 10 positions matching TRBD2. Germline assignment: CDR1 KGHSH and CDR2 LQKENI. After removal of 3 bases from V and 5 bases from J, the junction contained 7 bases not matched to a gene. This CDR3 contains 15 residues. This CDR3 reads CASSPFSGRNDEQYF. Here the CDR3 DNA reads TGTGCCAGCTCACCCTTTAGCGGGAGGAACGACGAGCAGTACTTC. The variable domain in full, completed from reference TRBV18 and TRBJ2-7, reads NAGVMQNPRHLVRRRGQEARLRCSPMKGHSHVYWYRQLPEEGLKFMVYLQKENIIDESGMPKERFSAEFPKEGPSILRIQQVVRGDSAAYFCASSPFSGRNDEQYFGPGTRLTVT.